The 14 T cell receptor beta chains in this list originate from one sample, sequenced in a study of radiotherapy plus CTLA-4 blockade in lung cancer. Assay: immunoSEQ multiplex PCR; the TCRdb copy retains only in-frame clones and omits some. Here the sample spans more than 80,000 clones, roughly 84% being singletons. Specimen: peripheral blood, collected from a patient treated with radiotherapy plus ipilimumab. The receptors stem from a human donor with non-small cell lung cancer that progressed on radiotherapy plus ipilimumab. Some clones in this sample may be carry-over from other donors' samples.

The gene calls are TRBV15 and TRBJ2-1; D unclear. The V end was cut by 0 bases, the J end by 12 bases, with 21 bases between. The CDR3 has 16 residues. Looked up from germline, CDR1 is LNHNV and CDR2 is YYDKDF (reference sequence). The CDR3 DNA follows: TGTGCCACCAGCAGAGATTTAACAGCGTCCCTGTTTGGGCAGTTCTTC. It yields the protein CATSRDLTASLFGQFF.

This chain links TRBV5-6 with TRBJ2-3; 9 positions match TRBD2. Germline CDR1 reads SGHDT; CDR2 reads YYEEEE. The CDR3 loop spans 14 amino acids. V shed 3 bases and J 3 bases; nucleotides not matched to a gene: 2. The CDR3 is CASSWGLATDTQYF. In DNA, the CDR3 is TGTGCCAGCAGCTGGGGACTAGCTACAGATACGCAGTATTTT.

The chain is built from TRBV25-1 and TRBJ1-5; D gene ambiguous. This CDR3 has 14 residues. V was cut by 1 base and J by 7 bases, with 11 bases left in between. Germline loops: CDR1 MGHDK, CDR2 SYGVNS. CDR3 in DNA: TGTGCCAGCAGTGAATCAGGAGTTCTCCAGCCCCAGCATTTT. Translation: CASSESGVLQPQHF.

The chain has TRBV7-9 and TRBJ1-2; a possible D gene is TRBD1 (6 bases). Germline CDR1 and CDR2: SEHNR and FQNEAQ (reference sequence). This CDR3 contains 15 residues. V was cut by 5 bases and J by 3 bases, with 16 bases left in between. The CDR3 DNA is TGTGCCAGCAGCCGGGACATTTCGGGCCACTATGGCTACACCTTC. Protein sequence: CASSRDISGHYGYTF.

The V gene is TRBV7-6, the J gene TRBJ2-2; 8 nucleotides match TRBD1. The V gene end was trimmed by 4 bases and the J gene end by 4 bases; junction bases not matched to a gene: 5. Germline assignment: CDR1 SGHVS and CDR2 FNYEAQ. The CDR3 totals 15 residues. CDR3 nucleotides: TGTGCCAGCAGCTCCGGGACAGGAGTCACCGGGGAGCTGTTTTTT. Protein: CASSSGTGVTGELFF.

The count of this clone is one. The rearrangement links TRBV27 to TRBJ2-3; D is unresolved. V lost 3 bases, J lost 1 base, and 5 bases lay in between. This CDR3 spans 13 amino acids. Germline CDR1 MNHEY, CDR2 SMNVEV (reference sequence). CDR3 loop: CASSFRGTDTQYF. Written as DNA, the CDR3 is TGTGCCAGCAGTTTTAGGGGCACAGATACGCAGTATTTT.

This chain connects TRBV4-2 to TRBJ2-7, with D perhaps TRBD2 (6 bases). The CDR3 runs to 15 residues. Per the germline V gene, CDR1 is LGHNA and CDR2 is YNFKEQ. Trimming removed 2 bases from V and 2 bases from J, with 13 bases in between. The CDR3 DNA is TGTGCCAGCAGCCAAACTCTCCCGGGGGCCTACGAGCAGTACTTC. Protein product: CASSQTLPGAYEQYF.

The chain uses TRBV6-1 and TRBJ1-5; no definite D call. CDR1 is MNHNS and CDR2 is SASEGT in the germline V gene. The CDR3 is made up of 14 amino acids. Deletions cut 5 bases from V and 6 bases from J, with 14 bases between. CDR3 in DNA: TGTGCCAGCAGTTTAAGCGACAACTCTCAGCCCCAGCATTTT. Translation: CASSLSDNSQPQHF.

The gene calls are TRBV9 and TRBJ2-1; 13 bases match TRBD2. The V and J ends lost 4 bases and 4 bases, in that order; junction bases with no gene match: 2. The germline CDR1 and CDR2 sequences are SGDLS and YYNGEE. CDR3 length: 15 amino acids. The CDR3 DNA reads TGTGCCAGCAGCTTACTAGCGGGGGGGTACAATGAGCAGTTCTTC. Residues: CASSLLAGGYNEQFF.

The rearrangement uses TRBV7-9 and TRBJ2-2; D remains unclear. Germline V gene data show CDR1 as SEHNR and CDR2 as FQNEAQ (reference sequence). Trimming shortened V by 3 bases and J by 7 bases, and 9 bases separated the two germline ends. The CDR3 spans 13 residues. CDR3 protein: CASSFTTHGELFF. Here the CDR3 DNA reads TGTGCCAGCAGCTTCACGACCCACGGGGAGCTGTTTTTT.

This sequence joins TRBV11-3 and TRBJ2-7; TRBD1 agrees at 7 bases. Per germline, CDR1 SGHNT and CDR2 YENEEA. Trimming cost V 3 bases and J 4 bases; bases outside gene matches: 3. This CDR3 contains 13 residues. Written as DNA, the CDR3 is TGTGCCAGCAGCTTCGGGACAGAGTACGAGCAGTACTTC. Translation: CASSFGTEYEQYF.

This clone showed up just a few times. CDR3 region: CASRDTYTGELFF. CDR3 DNA: TGTGCCAGCAGGGACACTTATACCGGGGAGCTGTTTTTT. The chain combines TRBV7-9 with TRBJ2-2, with D tentatively TRBD1 (5 bases). Germline assignment: CDR1 SEHNR and CDR2 FQNEAQ (reference sequence). The V and J ends lost 6 bases and 5 bases respectively, with 10 bases between them. The CDR3 is 13 residues long. The full variable domain, in which reference TRBV7-9 and TRBJ2-2 provide the parts outside the CDR3, is DTGVSQNPRHKITKRGQNVTFRCDPISEHNRLYWYRQTLGQGPEFLTYFQNEAQLEKSRLLSDRFSAERPKGSFSTLEIQRTEQGDSAMYLCASRDTYTGELFFGEGSRLTVL.

CDR3 loop: CASSVGGQGAYYGYTF. For the CDR3, the DNA is TGTGCCAGCAGCGTAGGCGGACAGGGGGCCTACTATGGCTACACCTTC. The V and J genes are TRBV9 and TRBJ1-2; 11 positions agree with TRBD1. The CDR3 has 16 residues. Germline CDR1 is SGDLS and CDR2 is YYNGEE. Trimming at V came to 0 bases and at J to 3 bases, leaving 4 bases not matched to a gene.

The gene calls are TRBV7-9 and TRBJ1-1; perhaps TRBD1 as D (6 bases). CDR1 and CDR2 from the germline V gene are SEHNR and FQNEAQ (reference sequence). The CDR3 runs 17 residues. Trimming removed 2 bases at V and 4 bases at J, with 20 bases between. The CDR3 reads CASSLKRGEPRGTEAFF. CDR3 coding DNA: TGTGCCAGCAGCTTAAAGAGGGGGGAGCCTAGAGGCACTGAAGCTTTCTTT. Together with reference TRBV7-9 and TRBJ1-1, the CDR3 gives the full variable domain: DTGVSQNPRHKITKRGQNVTFRCDPISEHNRLYWYRQTLGQGPEFLTYFQNEAQLEKSRLLSDRFSAERPKGSFSTLEIQRTEQGDSAMYLCASSLKRGEPRGTEAFFGQGTRLTVV.